The clone carrying this T cell receptor (beta chain) is medium-sized in the sample. Its antigen is undetermined. This specimen comes from a study of prognosis after radiotherapy for stage I lung cancer. Study-level information: Distant metastases developed in four patients after radiotherapy (median about seven months); under 18 showed no significant progression. Study-wide results and limits: Counted unique TCR clones declined after stereotactic body radiation therapy (median approximately 9,600 versus 7,200).

Germline V gene sequence: CDR1 MNHEY, CDR2 SMNVEV (reference sequence). This CDR3 is built from 13 residues. With 5 bases removed from V and 2 bases from J, the gap between germline ends came to 9 bases. Multiplex PCR, run in two rounds, amplified TCR beta CDR3 from genomic DNA. The authors ran first-round PCR with primers specific to each TRBV and TRBJ gene. TCRdb ran MiXCR on the multiplex PCR reads and lists one entry per CDR3 protein. Of 15,000 to 20,000 distinct CDR3 sequences in the sample, around 30% were seen once. The receptor was derived from a donor aged 50 or older with non-small cell lung cancer. The chain uses TRBV27 and TRBJ1-1; maybe TRBD1 (5 bases). Sequences were derived from PBMCs, sampled before or after stereotactic body radiation therapy (not recorded which). In nucleotides, the CDR3 is TGTGCCAGCAGTCAACAGGTAAACACTGAAGCTTTCTTT. It codes for CASSQQVNTEAFF.